This T cell receptor (beta chain) emerged from a study of blood T cell repertoires in COVID-19. Study details: PBMCs, B-cell-depleted T cells, or T cells were the source of the cDNA or gDNA that made up the material.

The V gene lost 1 base and the J gene lost 3 bases, with 12 bases spanning the gap. The CDR3 is made up of 15 amino acids. Per germline, CDR1 SEHNR and CDR2 FQNEAQ (reference sequence). Per the authors' pipeline: Nucleated cell number was recorded as an estimate derived from reference gene primer amplification. Profiled with immunoSEQ multiplex PCR; TCRdb holds only in-frame clones, not every one. The V and J calls and clone size come from that table; D and trimming were worked out from the DNA. The repertoire holds about 240,000 clones, with 70% to 85% as singletons. The sample consisted of peripheral blood. The rearrangement joins TRBV7-9 to TRBJ1-2, with a tentative D call TRBD1 (6 bases). The receptor was derived from a woman at least 80 years old with acute or convalescent COVID-19. The CDR3 region is CASSLGSRTDYGYTF. The CDR3 coding sequence is TGTGCCAGCAGCTTAGGAAGTCGGACAGACTATGGCTACACCTTC.